A single T cell receptor beta chain is shown here with its context. The CDR3 is 17 amino acids. Trimming at V came to 0 bases and at J to 4 bases, leaving 11 bases not matched to a gene. CDR1 LNHDA and CDR2 SQIVND come from the germline V gene (reference sequence). It was with 60 Vbeta and 13 Jbeta primers that the PCR ran. Some clones are missing from TCRdb's copy, which holds only in-frame ones; the method was immunoSEQ multiplex PCR. This sample has 120,000 to 150,000 clones; 73% occur once, and the top ten carry over 13%. The sample originates from a study of cytomegalovirus exposure and HLA in healthy donors. On the study more broadly: In terms of ancestry, the Caucasian-associated cluster contained 75% to 90% of the approximately 380 genotyped donors.

Donors likely had unrecorded immune exposures despite being nominally healthy when sampled. The receptor's source is a human donor in good health. The V and J genes are TRBV19 and TRBJ2-7, with TRBD1 identical over 8 bases. The sequenced sample was PBMCs. The chain's CDR3 is CASSIDPDREPKYEQYF. CDR3 DNA: TGTGCCAGTAGTATAGACCCGGACAGGGAACCTAAGTACGAGCAGTACTTC. Full variable domain (outside the CDR3, taken from reference TRBV19 and TRBJ2-7): DGGITQSPKYLFRKEGQNVTLSCEQNLNHDAMYWYRQDPGQGLRLIYYSQIVNDFQKGDIAEGYSVSREKKESFPLTVTSAQKNPTAFYLCASSIDPDREPKYEQYFGPGTRLTVT.